Following are 27 T cell receptor beta chains from one sample sequenced in a study of neoadjuvant anti-PD-1 for oral cavity cancer (dated by TCRdb to the early 2020s). Reading the label with the study, this specimen's time point is: before neoadjuvant nivolumab. The library was made by the immunoSEQ multiplex PCR assay. TCRdb took over this immuneACCESS table, retaining in-frame rearrangements with V and J assigned. Such tables are incomplete; in checked studies, under half of the missing clones stem from an unresolved V gene, and the remainder is unexplained. The sample table contains thousands of clones; only one count was recorded for around 73% of them. Approximately 3.2% of the sample goes to the ten largest clones. The material was PBMCs, obtained before nivolumab (anti-PD-1) treatment. These receptors originate from a person aged 40 to 85 with oral cavity squamous cell carcinoma.

The chain uses TRBV4-3 and TRBJ1-6; no definite D call. V lost 0 bases to trimming and J lost 9 bases, with 9 bases between them. CDR1 is LGHNA, CDR2 YSLEER, per germline. CDR3 length: 14 amino acids. The CDR3 loop is CASSQELGASPLHF. In DNA, the CDR3 is TGCGCCAGCAGCCAAGAACTGGGAGCTTCACCCCTCCACTTT.

The chain recombines TRBV9 with TRBJ1-5, with 8 bases fitting TRBD1. Trimming removed 4 bases from V and 3 bases from J; junction bases left unmatched: 6. Per the germline V gene, CDR1 is SGDLS and CDR2 is YYNGEE. The CDR3 consists of 15 residues. For the CDR3, the DNA is TGTGCCAGCAGCCCTGGACAGGGTCTCAATCAGCCCCAGCATTTT. Amino acids: CASSPGQGLNQPQHF.

The gene calls are TRBV11-3 and TRBJ2-2; no reliable D call. Trimming pared 1 base from V and 2 bases from J, leaving 5 bases between. The V gene's germline CDR1 is SGHNT and CDR2 YENEEA. The CDR3 spans 14 residues. CDR3 nucleotide sequence: TGTGCCAGCAGCTTAGGACGCAACACCGGGGAGCTGTTTTTT. Its protein product is CASSLGRNTGELFF. The full variable domain, with the rest looked up from reference TRBV11-3 and TRBJ2-2, is EAGVVQSPRYKIIEKKQPVAFWCNPISGHNTLYWYLQNLGQGPELLIRYENEEAVDDSQLPKDRFSAERLKGVDSTLKIQPAELGDSAVYLCASSLGRNTGELFFGEGSRLTVL.

This clone was observed a few times. The chain employs TRBV27 and TRBJ1-1; 9 bases are shared with TRBD1. Germline V gives CDR1 MNHEY, CDR2 SMNVEV (reference sequence). The CDR3 covers 15 residues. V lost 0 bases and J lost 6; bases outside the gene matches: 5. The CDR3 DNA is TGTGCCAGCAGTTTATCGTACGGGACAGGGTCTGAAGCTTTCTTT. It yields the protein CASSLSYGTGSEAFF.

The chain employs TRBV5-6 and TRBJ1-4; 7 nucleotides line up with TRBD1. Unmatched junction bases numbered 8, after V lost 4 bases and J lost 8 bases. This CDR3 has 14 amino acids. Germline V lookup: CDR1 SGHDT, CDR2 YYEEEE. CDR3 DNA sequence: TGTGCCAGCAGCGTGACAGGGTCGGGCGAAAAACTGTTTTTT. Translation gives CASSVTGSGEKLFF. Together with reference TRBV5-6 and TRBJ1-4, the CDR3 gives the full variable domain: DAGVTQSPTHLIKTRGQQVTLRCSPKSGHDTVSWYQQALGQGPQFIFQYYEEEERQRGNFPDRFSGHQFPNYSSELNVNALLLGDSALYLCASSVTGSGEKLFFGSGTQLSVL.

The rearrangement joins TRBV7-9 to TRBJ1-6; D is undetermined. Germline-derived CDR1 and CDR2 are SEHNR and FQNEAQ (reference sequence). Deletions cut 10 bases from V and 3 bases from J, with 16 bases between. This CDR3 is built from 15 residues. The CDR3 here is CATNPGRLYNSPLHF. DNA of the CDR3: TGTGCCACCAACCCCGGGCGGCTCTATAATTCACCCCTCCACTTT. Using reference TRBV7-9 and TRBJ1-6 for the parts outside the CDR3, the full variable domain is DTGVSQNPRHKITKRGQNVTFRCDPISEHNRLYWYRQTLGQGPEFLTYFQNEAQLEKSRLLSDRFSAERPKGSFSTLEIQRTEQGDSAMYLCATNPGRLYNSPLHFGNGTRLTVT.

The sample holds one count of this clone. The chain couples TRBV7-7 to TRBJ2-5; D not resolved. The CDR3 length is 15 residues. Trimming left V 2 bases short and J 10 bases short, with 20 bases between. CDR1 and CDR2 (germline): SSHAT, FNYEAQ (reference sequence). The CDR3 region is CASSLSPSLGADQYF. As DNA, the CDR3 is TGTGCCAGCAGCTTATCGCCTTCTTTAGGAGCCGACCAGTACTTC.

The chain combines TRBV28 with TRBJ2-7; D might be TRBD2 (5 bases). The CDR3 extends over 13 amino acids. Trimming shortened V by 4 bases and J by 4 bases, and 11 bases separated the two germline ends. Germline assignment: CDR1 MDHEN and CDR2 SYDVKM. In DNA form, the CDR3 reads TGTGCCAGCAGTTCCCCGAGGGAATACGAGCAGTACTTC. Its translation: CASSSPREYEQYF.

The V and J genes are TRBV19 and TRBJ2-1, with 13 bases that match TRBD2. The CDR3 runs to 18 residues. Germline CDR1 is LNHDA and CDR2 is SQIVND (reference sequence). With 5 bases clipped from V and 6 bases from J, the junction kept 13 bases outside the gene matches. The CDR3 region is CASSPLRTSGGAINEQFF. The DNA for the CDR3 is TGTGCCAGTAGTCCCCTTAGAACTAGCGGGGGGGCCATCAATGAGCAGTTCTTC.

The chain joins TRBV10-3 to TRBJ2-1; 10 positions match TRBD1. The CDR3 runs to 13 residues. Germline loops: CDR1 ENHRY, CDR2 SYGVKD. V was clipped by 7 bases and J by 6 bases; unmatched bases: 3. The CDR3 region has the DNA TGTGCCATCAAGGGACAGGGGTCCAATGAGCAGTTCTTC. Its translation is CAIKGQGSNEQFF.

The chain combines TRBV6-5 with TRBJ2-3; D possibly matches TRBD1 or TRBD2 (5 bases each). V gave up 4 bases and J gave up 4 bases, with 18 bases separating them. Germline lookup yields CDR1 MNHEY and CDR2 SVGAGI. This CDR3 region has 16 residues. The chain's CDR3 is CASSSPGRATPDTQYF. The CDR3 region has the DNA TGTGCCAGCAGTTCCCCGGGACGGGCGACCCCAGATACGCAGTATTTT.

Only one count was recorded for this clone. The chain uses TRBV2 and TRBJ2-5; D is tentatively TRBD1 or TRBD2 (6 bases each). Germline assignment: CDR1 SNHLY and CDR2 FYNNEI. This CDR3 region has 16 residues. Trimming took off 0 bases at V and 2 bases at J, with 13 bases between the two ends. The CDR3 region is CASSEATGGQQETQYF. The CDR3 DNA reads as TGTGCCAGCAGTGAAGCCACCGGGGGCCAACAAGAGACCCAGTACTTC. The complete variable domain, with remaining parts taken from reference TRBV2 and TRBJ2-5, reads EPEVTQTPSHQVTQMGQEVILRCVPISNHLYFYWYRQILGQKVEFLVSFYNNEISEKSEIFDDQFSVERPDGSNFTLKIRSTKLEDSAMYFCASSEATGGQQETQYFGPGTRLLVL.

The chain links TRBV7-2 to TRBJ1-1, with TRBD1 matching 7 bases. This CDR3 spans 15 amino acids. V lost 5 bases, J lost 0 bases, and 6 bases stayed unmatched. CDR1 and CDR2 from the germline V gene are SGHTA and FQGNSA. This CDR3 is CASSPSGQLNTEAFF. In DNA, the CDR3 is TGTGCCAGCAGCCCTTCGGGACAGTTGAACACTGAAGCTTTCTTT.

This clone has just one count. The V call is TRBV11-3, the J call TRBJ2-3; weak D call: TRBD1 (6 bases). Trimming shortened V by 5 bases and J by 1 base, and 7 bases separated the two germline ends. The CDR3 length is 13 residues. The germline CDR1 and CDR2 sequences are SGHNT and YENEEA. For the CDR3, the DNA is TGTGCCAGCAGCCACAGGGGCACAGATACGCAGTATTTT. It encodes CASSHRGTDTQYF.

V and J are TRBV10-3 and TRBJ2-3; 12 bases align to TRBD2. Germline assignment: CDR1 ENHRY and CDR2 SYGVKD. The CDR3 is 18 residues long. V lost 3 bases to trimming and J lost 4 bases; unmatched junction nucleotides: 11. The CDR3 sequence: CAISEGLAGKTGSDTQYF. CDR3 nucleotide sequence: TGTGCCATCAGTGAAGGACTAGCGGGGAAGACGGGGTCAGATACGCAGTATTTT.

This clone was observed a handful of times. The rearrangement joins TRBV5-4 to TRBJ1-2; TRBD1 agrees at 7 bases. With V trimmed by 3 bases and J by 5 bases, 7 bases remained unmatched. There are 14 residues in the CDR3. From germline, CDR1 is SGHNT and CDR2 YYREEE (reference sequence). CDR3 region: CASSSDREEYGYTF. In DNA, the CDR3 is TGTGCCAGCAGCTCCGACAGGGAAGAGTATGGCTACACCTTC. The entire variable domain, with the rest obtained from reference TRBV5-4 and TRBJ1-2, is as follows: ETGVTQSPTHLIKTRGQQVTLRCSSQSGHNTVSWYQQALGQGPQFIFQYYREEENGRGNFPPRFSGLQFPNYSSELNVNALELDDSALYLCASSSDREEYGYTFGSGTRLTVV.

This rearrangement joins TRBV11-2 to TRBJ2-2; tentatively, D is TRBD1 (6 bases). The germline V gene has CDR1 SGHAT and CDR2 FQNNGV. There are 13 residues in the CDR3. V dropped 5 bases and J dropped 6 bases, with 10 bases sitting between them. CDR3 region: CASSRQEAGELFF. Written as DNA, the CDR3 is TGTGCCAGCAGCCGACAGGAGGCCGGGGAGCTGTTTTTT.

This rearrangement joins TRBV4-2 to TRBJ2-2; a possible D gene is TRBD1 (6 bases). This CDR3 contains 18 residues. CDR1 LGHNA and CDR2 YNFKEQ come from the germline V gene. The V gene lost 1 base and the J gene lost 3 bases, with 18 bases spanning the gap. The DNA for the CDR3 is TGTGCCAGCAGCCAAGGGCCTCTGGGGGCATGGGACACCGGGGAGCTGTTTTTT. It is translated as CASSQGPLGAWDTGELFF.

This chain links TRBV7-6 with TRBJ2-1; no definite D call. Looked up from germline, CDR1 is SGHVS and CDR2 is FNYEAQ. The ends were cut back, 1 base at V and 6 bases at J, with 10 bases in the middle. The CDR3 has 14 amino acids. This chain's CDR3 is CASSLGPTGNEQFF. In nucleotides, the CDR3 is TGTGCCAGCAGCTTAGGGCCGACTGGCAATGAGCAGTTCTTC.

V usage is TRBV27 and J usage is TRBJ2-3; D might be TRBD1 (5 bases). The ends were cut back, 6 bases at V and 3 bases at J, with 16 bases in the middle. The CDR3 is 15 residues long. Germline-derived CDR1 and CDR2 are MNHEY and SMNVEV (reference sequence). The CDR3 is CASSRVQFLTDTQYF. The CDR3 coding sequence is TGTGCCAGCAGCAGGGTGCAGTTCCTAACAGATACGCAGTATTTT.

The V and J genes are TRBV19 and TRBJ1-2; D is unresolved. CDR1 is LNHDA, CDR2 SQIVND, per germline (reference sequence). This CDR3 spans 12 amino acids. V was cut by 7 bases and J by 2 bases, with 8 bases left in between. The CDR3 is CASNGGNYGYTF. The CDR3 DNA sequence: TGTGCCAGTAACGGAGGCAACTATGGCTACACCTTC.

The rearrangement joins TRBV7-9 to TRBJ1-3; D is unclear. The germline V and J ends were trimmed by 5 bases and 0 bases, with 11 bases remaining between them. The germline CDR1 and CDR2 sequences are SEHNR and FQNEAQ (reference sequence). The CDR3 has 15 residues. CDR3 protein: CASSPPGSSGNTIYF. The CDR3, as DNA: TGTGCCAGCAGCCCACCCGGAAGCTCTGGAAACACCATATATTTT.

The chain uses TRBV11-2 and TRBJ1-2; no clear D. CDR3 length equals 15 residues. The V gene's germline CDR1 is SGHAT and CDR2 FQNNGV. V was shortened by 10 bases and J by 8 bases, with 26 bases between the two germline ends. CDR3: CATTTNRQASRGYTF. The CDR3 bases are TGTGCCACAACTACAAACCGGCAGGCTTCGCGGGGCTACACCTTC.

CDR3 nucleotide sequence: TGCGCCAGCAGCCAAGACATAGGGGGGCTGCAAGAGACCCAGTACTTC. Translated, it gives CASSQDIGGLQETQYF. The chain couples TRBV4-3 to TRBJ2-5, with D perhaps TRBD1 or TRBD2 (6 bases each). V was shortened by 0 bases and J by 2 bases, with 13 bases between the two germline ends. This CDR3 has 16 amino acids. Germline CDR1 reads LGHNA; CDR2 reads YSLEER.

This clone has more than one count but fewer than ten. This rearrangement joins TRBV2 to TRBJ1-2; TRBD1 matches at 7 bases. The J segment lost 4 bases and the V segment lost 5 bases, leaving 10 bases of the junction unmatched. Germline V gives CDR1 SNHLY, CDR2 FYNNEI. The CDR3 spans 15 residues. This chain's CDR3 is CASSLGQARLYGYTF. The CDR3 nucleotides are TGTGCCAGCAGTCTCGGACAGGCGAGGCTCTATGGCTACACCTTC.

The chain employs TRBV30 and TRBJ1-4; D possibly corresponds to TRBD1 (5 bases). Germline lookup yields CDR1 GTSNPN and CDR2 SVGIG (reference sequence). V dropped 3 bases and J dropped 10 bases, with 21 bases sitting between them. This CDR3 is 15 amino acids long. CDR3 nucleotides: TGTGCCTGGAGAGAGCGAGGACAATCAGTCGGAAAACTGTTTTTT. Translated, it gives CAWRERGQSVGKLFF. The full variable domain, completed using reference TRBV30 and TRBJ1-4, is SQTIHQWPATLVQPVGSPLSLECTVEGTSNPNLYWYRQAAGRGLQLLFYSVGIGQISSEVPQNLSASRPQDRQFILSSKKLLLSDSGFYLCAWRERGQSVGKLFFGSGTQLSVL.

V usage is TRBV4-2 and J usage is TRBJ1-1; no clear D gene. Trimming took 0 bases from V and 5 from J, leaving 19 bases between them. CDR1 is LGHNA and CDR2 is YNFKEQ in the germline V gene. CDR3 length: 17 amino acids. The CDR3: CASSQDLEPTFGTEAFF. CDR3 nucleotides: TGTGCCAGCAGCCAAGATCTTGAACCCACTTTTGGAACTGAAGCTTTCTTT.